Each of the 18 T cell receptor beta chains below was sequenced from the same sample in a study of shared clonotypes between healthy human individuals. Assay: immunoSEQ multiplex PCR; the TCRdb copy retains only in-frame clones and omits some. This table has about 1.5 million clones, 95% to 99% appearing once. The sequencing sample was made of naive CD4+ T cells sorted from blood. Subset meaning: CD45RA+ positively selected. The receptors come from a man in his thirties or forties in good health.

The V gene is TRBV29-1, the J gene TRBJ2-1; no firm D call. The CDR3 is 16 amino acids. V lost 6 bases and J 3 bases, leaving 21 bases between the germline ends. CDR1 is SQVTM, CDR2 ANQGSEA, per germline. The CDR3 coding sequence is TGCAGCGTAGGCAGTATTCCTAGGCAGATCTACAATGAGCAGTTCTTC. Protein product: CSVGSIPRQIYNEQFF.

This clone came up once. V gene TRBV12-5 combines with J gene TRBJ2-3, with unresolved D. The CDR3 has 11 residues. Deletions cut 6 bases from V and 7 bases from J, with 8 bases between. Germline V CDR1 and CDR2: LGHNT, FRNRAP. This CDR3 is CASGLGNTQYF. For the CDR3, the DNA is TGTGCTAGTGGGCTAGGGAATACGCAGTATTTT.

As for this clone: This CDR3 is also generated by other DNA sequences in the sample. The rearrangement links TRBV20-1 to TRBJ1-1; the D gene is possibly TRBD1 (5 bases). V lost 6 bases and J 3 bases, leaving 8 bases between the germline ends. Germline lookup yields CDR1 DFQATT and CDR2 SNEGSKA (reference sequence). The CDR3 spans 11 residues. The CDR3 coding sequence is TGCAGTGCCCGGGGGGACACTGAAGCTTTCTTT. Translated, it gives CSARGDTEAFF.

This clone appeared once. This chain's CDR3 is CATSRDRHIAGLQLPYEQYF. DNA for the CDR3: TGTGCCACCAGCAGAGATCGCCACATAGCGGGACTTCAGCTACCCTACGAGCAGTACTTC. This rearrangement joins TRBV15 to TRBJ2-7, with 8 bases matching TRBD2. CDR1 is LNHNV and CDR2 is YYDKDF in the germline V gene (reference sequence). Losses at the gene ends were 0 bases for V and 2 bases for J; bases not matched to a gene: 18. The CDR3 covers 20 residues.

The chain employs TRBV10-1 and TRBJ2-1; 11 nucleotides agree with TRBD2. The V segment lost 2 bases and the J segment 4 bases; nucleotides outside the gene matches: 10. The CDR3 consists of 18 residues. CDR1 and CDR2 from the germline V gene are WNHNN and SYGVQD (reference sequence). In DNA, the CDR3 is TGCGCCAGCAGTGAGCTAGCGGGAGGCCGGGCCCATTACAATGAGCAGTTCTTC. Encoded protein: CASSELAGGRAHYNEQFF.

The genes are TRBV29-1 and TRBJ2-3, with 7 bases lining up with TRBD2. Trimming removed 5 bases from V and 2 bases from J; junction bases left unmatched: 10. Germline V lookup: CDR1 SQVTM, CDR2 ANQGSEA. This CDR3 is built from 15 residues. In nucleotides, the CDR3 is TGCAGCGTTCCAACCGCCGGGAGGTTCACAGATACGCAGTATTTT. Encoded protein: CSVPTAGRFTDTQYF.

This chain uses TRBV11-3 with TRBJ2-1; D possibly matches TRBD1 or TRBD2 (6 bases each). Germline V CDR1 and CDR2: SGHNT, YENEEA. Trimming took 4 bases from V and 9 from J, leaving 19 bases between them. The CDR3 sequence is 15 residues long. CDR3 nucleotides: TGTGCCAGCAGCTGGGGGGCGAATAGCGAGGGTGAGCAGTTCTTC. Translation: CASSWGANSEGEQFF.

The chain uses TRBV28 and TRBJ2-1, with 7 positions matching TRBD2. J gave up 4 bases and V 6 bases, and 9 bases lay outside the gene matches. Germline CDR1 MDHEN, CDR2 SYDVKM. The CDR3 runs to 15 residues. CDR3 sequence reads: CASSTGGGLYNEQFF. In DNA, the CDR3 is TGTGCCAGCAGCACAGGCGGGGGACTTTACAATGAGCAGTTCTTC.

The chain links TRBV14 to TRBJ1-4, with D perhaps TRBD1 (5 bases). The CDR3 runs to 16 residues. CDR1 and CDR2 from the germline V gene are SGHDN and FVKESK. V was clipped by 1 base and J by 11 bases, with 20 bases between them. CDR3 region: CASSQVGTASGGKLFF. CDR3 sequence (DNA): TGTGCCAGCAGCCAAGTGGGGACGGCTTCGGGGGGGAAACTGTTTTTT.

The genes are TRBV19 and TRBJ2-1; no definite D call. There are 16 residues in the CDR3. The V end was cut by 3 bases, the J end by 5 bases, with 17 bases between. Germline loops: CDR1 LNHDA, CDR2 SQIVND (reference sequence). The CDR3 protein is CASSILGLHPHNEQFF. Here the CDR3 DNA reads TGTGCCAGTAGTATTTTGGGCCTCCACCCCCACAATGAGCAGTTCTTC. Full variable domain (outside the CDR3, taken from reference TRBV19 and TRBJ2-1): DGGITQSPKYLFRKEGQNVTLSCEQNLNHDAMYWYRQDPGQGLRLIYYSQIVNDFQKGDIAEGYSVSREKKESFPLTVTSAQKNPTAFYLCASSILGLHPHNEQFFGPGTRLTVL.

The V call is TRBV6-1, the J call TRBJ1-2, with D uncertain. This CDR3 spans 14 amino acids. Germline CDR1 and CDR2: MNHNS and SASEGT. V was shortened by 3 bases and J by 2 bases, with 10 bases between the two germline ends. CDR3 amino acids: CASSDSRRNYGYTF. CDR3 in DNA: TGTGCCAGCAGTGATAGCAGGAGGAACTATGGCTACACCTTC.

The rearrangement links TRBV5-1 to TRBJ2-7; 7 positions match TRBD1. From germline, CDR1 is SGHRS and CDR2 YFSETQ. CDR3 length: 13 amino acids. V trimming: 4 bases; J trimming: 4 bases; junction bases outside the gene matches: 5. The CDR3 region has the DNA TGCGCCAGCAGCCCTCAGGGGGAGTACGAGCAGTACTTC. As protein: CASSPQGEYEQYF.

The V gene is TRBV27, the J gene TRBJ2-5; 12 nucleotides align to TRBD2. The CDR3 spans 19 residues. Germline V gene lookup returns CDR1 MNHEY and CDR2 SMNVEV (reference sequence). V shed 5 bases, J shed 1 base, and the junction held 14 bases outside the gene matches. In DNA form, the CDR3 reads TGTGCCAGCAGTCCGATCAAATCGGGACTAGCGGGCTCCCAAGAGACCCAGTACTTC. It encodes CASSPIKSGLAGSQETQYF.

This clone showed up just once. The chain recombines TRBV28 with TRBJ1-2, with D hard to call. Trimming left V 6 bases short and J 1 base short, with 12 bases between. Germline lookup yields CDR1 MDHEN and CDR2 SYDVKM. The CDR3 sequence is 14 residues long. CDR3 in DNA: TGTGCCAGCAGCTCTCTCCCGGTTAACTATGGCTACACCTTC. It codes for CASSSLPVNYGYTF.

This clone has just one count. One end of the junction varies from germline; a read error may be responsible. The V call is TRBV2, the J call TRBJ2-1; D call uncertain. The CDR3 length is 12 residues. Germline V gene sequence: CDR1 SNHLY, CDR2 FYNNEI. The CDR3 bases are TGTGCCAGCAGTGGAGTTGATGGTCTGGCTGTCTTC. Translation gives CASSGVDGLAVF.

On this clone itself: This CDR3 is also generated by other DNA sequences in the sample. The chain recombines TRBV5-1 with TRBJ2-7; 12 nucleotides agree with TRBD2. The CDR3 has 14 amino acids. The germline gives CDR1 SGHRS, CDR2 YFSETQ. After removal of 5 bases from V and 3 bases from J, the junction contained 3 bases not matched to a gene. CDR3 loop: CASSVTSGSYEQYF. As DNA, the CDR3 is TGCGCCAGCAGTGTGACTAGCGGGAGCTACGAGCAGTACTTC.

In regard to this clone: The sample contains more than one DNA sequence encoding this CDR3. CDR3 protein: CASSVVASGSNEQFF. The CDR3, as DNA: TGTGCCAGCAGCGTAGTGGCTAGCGGAAGCAATGAGCAGTTCTTC. The V call is TRBV9, the J call TRBJ2-1; 7 nucleotides agree with TRBD2. The J segment lost 6 bases and the V segment lost 0 bases, leaving 6 bases of the junction unmatched. CDR1 SGDLS and CDR2 YYNGEE come from the germline V gene. The CDR3 totals 15 residues.

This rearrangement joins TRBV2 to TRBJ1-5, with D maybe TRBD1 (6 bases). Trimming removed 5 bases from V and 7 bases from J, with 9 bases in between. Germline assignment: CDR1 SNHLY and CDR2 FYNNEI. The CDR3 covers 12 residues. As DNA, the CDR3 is TGTGCCAGCAGTCAAACAGGGCAGCCCCAGCATTTT. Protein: CASSQTGQPQHF.